The rows below give T cell receptor beta chains drawn from one sample of a study of shared clonotypes between healthy human individuals. Clones were sequenced by immunoSEQ multiplex PCR, and TCRdb holds only the in-frame ones, with some missing. This table holds over a million clones, around 98% found once. Sample: naive CD4+ T cells sorted from blood. Receptors were obtained from a man aged 25 to 40 in good health. The CDR3 runs from the conserved cysteine through the conserved F or W. D genes are given only for firm matches. The size entry is marked missing in some rows and otherwise reads once, few, many or a size class.

d_call j_call v_call clone_size cdr3_aa cdr3_nt
NA TRBJ1-4 TRBV6-1 NA CASSAGPDNEKLFF TGTGCCAGCAGCGCCGGGCCGGATAATGAAAAACTGTTTTTT
NA TRBJ2-1 TRBV5-1 NA CASSLGGASYNEQFF TGCGCCAGCAGCTTGGGCGGGGCCTCCTACAATGAGCAGTTCTTC
TRBD1 TRBJ2-2 TRBV6-6 NA CASSLSQGAHRELFF TGTGCCAGCAGTTTAAGCCAGGGGGCGCACAGGGAGCTGTTTTTT
NA TRBJ2-2 TRBV6-4 NA CASSDSSLFGELFF TGTGCCAGCAGTGACTCGAGTCTTTTCGGGGAGCTGTTTTTT
NA TRBJ2-2 TRBV7-8 NA CASSLYQQANTGELFF TGTGCCAGCAGCCTTTATCAGCAAGCGAACACCGGGGAGCTGTTTTTT
NA TRBJ2-7 TRBV19 NA CASSLGLHYEQYF TGTGCCAGTAGCCTCGGACTTCACTACGAGCAGTACTTC
NA TRBJ1-2 TRBV15 NA CATSRDPEGGYTF TGTGCCACCAGCAGAGATCCCGAGGGTGGCTACACCTTC
TRBD2 TRBJ2-2 TRBV5-4 once CASSLGLAGGLAGELFF TGTGCCAGCAGCTTGGGACTAGCGGGAGGGTTAGCCGGGGAGCTGTTTTTT
NA TRBJ1-2 TRBV28 NA CASSPPGINYGYTF TGTGCCAGCAGTCCCCCGGGAATTAACTATGGCTACACCTTC
TRBD1 TRBJ2-7 TRBV5-5 NA CASRTRDRDSYEQYF TGTGCCAGCAGGACCCGGGACAGGGACTCCTACGAGCAGTACTTC
TRBD1 TRBJ1-2 TRBV6-5 NA CASRQRQGVGYTF TGTGCCAGCAGGCAACGACAGGGCGTTGGCTACACCTTC
NA TRBJ1-2 TRBV5-4 NA CASSSLDVTVLYGYTF TGTGCCAGCAGCTCCCTCGATGTGACAGTCCTCTATGGCTACACCTTC
TRBD1 TRBJ1-2 TRBV9 NA CASSVGGNRGDYGYTF TGTGCCAGCAGCGTAGGGGGTAACAGGGGAGACTATGGCTACACCTTC
NA TRBJ2-7 TRBV18 NA CASSLLGAGAAEQYF TGTGCCAGCTCACTCCTTGGGGCAGGAGCGGCCGAGCAGTACTTC
TRBD2 TRBJ2-7 TRBV6-6 NA CASSPQGTSADYEQYF TGTGCCAGCAGCCCACAAGGGACTAGCGCCGACTACGAGCAGTACTTC
NA TRBJ2-7 TRBV5-1 once CASSLGGEQYF TGCGCCAGCAGCTTGGGAGGGGAGCAGTACTTC
TRBD1 TRBJ1-1 TRBV4-2 NA CASSPDRVNTEAFF TGTGCCAGCAGCCCGGACAGGGTGAACACTGAAGCTTTCTTT
NA TRBJ2-2 TRBV6-5 once CASSYGTTGELFF TGTGCCAGCAGTTACGGGACCACCGGGGAGCTGTTTTTT
NA TRBJ1-5 TRBV18 NA CASSPGVGNQPQHF TGTGCCAGCTCACCAGGGGTCGGCAATCAGCCCCAGCATTTT
NA TRBJ2-1 TRBV9 NA CASSVQSFDEQFF TGTGCCAGCAGCGTTCAAAGTTTCGATGAGCAGTTCTTC
NA TRBJ2-5 TRBV19 NA CASSISQMETQYF TGTGCCAGTAGTATAAGTCAGATGGAGACCCAGTACTTC
NA TRBJ2-6 TRBV7-6 NA CASSGKGWYSGANVLTF TGTGCCAGCAGCGGGAAGGGTTGGTACTCTGGGGCCAACGTCCTGACTTTC
TRBD1 TRBJ1-5 TRBV18 NA CASSPRGRAGGTNQPQHF TGTGCCAGCTCACCACGAGGGAGGGCAGGGGGGACTAATCAGCCCCAGCATTTT
NA TRBJ1-2 TRBV28 NA CASSLQGVGYGYTF TGTGCCAGCAGTTTACAGGGTGTTGGGTATGGCTACACCTTC
TRBD2 TRBJ2-1 TRBV7-9 NA CASSPRTSGSGEQFF TGTGCCAGCAGTCCACGGACTAGCGGGAGCGGTGAGCAGTTCTTC
NA TRBJ2-7 TRBV5-1 NA CASSLRTTNEQYF TGCGCCAGCAGCTTGAGGACGACGAACGAGCAGTACTTC
TRBD2 TRBJ2-1 TRBV11-3 NA CASSRTSGSNEQFF TGTGCCAGCAGCCGGACTAGCGGGAGCAATGAGCAGTTCTTC
NA TRBJ2-1 TRBV19 NA CASSTPLEQFF TGTGCCAGTAGTACCCCGTTGGAGCAGTTCTTC
TRBD2 TRBJ2-7 TRBV27 NA CASSSLKGLAAYEQYF TGTGCCAGCAGTTCCCTAAAGGGACTAGCGGCCTACGAGCAGTACTTC
NA TRBJ2-3 TRBV7-6 NA CASSFMAWGLADTQYF TGTGCCAGCAGCTTTATGGCTTGGGGCTTGGCAGATACGCAGTATTTT
NA TRBJ2-1 TRBV18 NA CASSTRDSGEQFF TGTGCCAGCTCAACGAGGGACTCGGGGGAGCAGTTCTTC
NA TRBJ2-3 TRBV5-1 NA CASSWGSSVTDTQYF TGCGCCAGCAGCTGGGGGTCTAGCGTCACAGATACGCAGTATTTT
NA TRBJ2-3 TRBV5-1 NA CASSLRETDTQYF TGCGCCAGCAGCTTGAGGGAGACAGATACGCAGTATTTT
NA TRBJ1-1 TRBV27 NA CASSPRTVGRYTEAFF TGTGCCAGCAGCCCAAGGACGGTGGGGAGGTACACTGAAGCTTTCTTT
TRBD2 TRBJ2-1 TRBV27 NA CASSIRSGTSGRHVNEQFF TGTGCCAGCAGTATCCGATCCGGGACTAGCGGGAGACATGTCAATGAGCAGTTCTTC
TRBD1 TRBJ2-2 TRBV5-1 NA CASSLKPGQGNTGELFF TGCGCCAGCAGCTTGAAACCGGGACAGGGTAACACCGGGGAGCTGTTTTTT
NA TRBJ1-1 TRBV7-2 NA CASNIPAGSSTEAFF TGTGCCAGCAACATCCCCGCCGGATCGAGTACTGAAGCTTTCTTT
TRBD2 TRBJ2-2 TRBV7-9 NA CASSLPTAGGGTGELFF TGTGCCAGCAGCTTACCTACAGCGGGAGGTGGGACCGGGGAGCTGTTTTTT
NA TRBJ1-4 TRBV18 NA CASSPEKAGTRYEKLFF TGTGCCAGCTCACCGGAAAAGGCCGGGACCCGGTATGAAAAACTGTTTTTT
NA TRBJ2-1 TRBV15 NA CATSRPPPFSRDGYYNEQFF TGTGCCACCAGCAGGCCGCCGCCCTTCTCCCGGGACGGATACTACAATGAGCAGTTCTTC
TRBD2 TRBJ2-2 TRBV5-1 NA CASSLRTSGIAGELFF TGCGCCAGCAGCTTGAGGACTAGCGGCATAGCCGGGGAGCTGTTTTTT
NA TRBJ2-3 TRBV19 NA CASSIGQPNTDTQYF TGTGCCAGTAGTATCGGACAACCGAACACAGATACGCAGTATTTT
NA TRBJ1-1 TRBV12-2 NA CASRRDRGNTEAFF TGTGCAAGTCGCCGGGACAGGGGAAACACTGAAGCTTTCTTT
NA TRBJ2-2 TRBV11-3 once CASSPREIGSGELFF TGTGCCAGCAGCCCCCGGGAGATAGGCAGCGGGGAGCTGTTTTTT
TRBD2 TRBJ2-2 TRBV5-1 NA CASSLVVAGSTGELFF TGCGCCAGCAGCTTGGTTGTAGCGGGATCCACCGGGGAGCTGTTTTTT
TRBD1 TRBJ2-7 TRBV18 NA CASSPPSPGGYEQYF TGTGCCAGCTCACCACCGAGTCCAGGGGGCTACGAGCAGTACTTC
TRBD2 TRBJ2-1 TRBV19 NA CASSRPGLAGGSWHGQNEQFF TGTGCCAGTAGTAGACCGGGACTAGCGGGAGGATCCTGGCACGGCCAGAATGAGCAGTTCTTC
NA TRBJ2-1 TRBV7-9 NA CASSLVGEQFF TGTGCCAGCAGCTTAGTAGGTGAGCAGTTCTTC
TRBD2 TRBJ2-2 TRBV7-3 NA CASSLTGAGEGTGELFF TGTGCCAGCAGCTTAACGGGAGCGGGAGAGGGTACCGGGGAGCTGTTTTTT
TRBD1 TRBJ2-1 TRBV5-4 NA CASSSRSRGHYNEQFF TGTGCCAGCAGCTCGAGGTCAAGGGGGCATTACAATGAGCAGTTCTTC